The 10 T cell receptor beta chains in this list originate from one sample, sequenced in a study of blood T cell repertoires in COVID-19. TCRdb's copy holds only in-frame clones and misses some; the assay was immunoSEQ multiplex PCR. The table records about 210,000 clones, approximately 80% of them present only once. Sequencing was carried out using peripheral blood. The source is a woman of 80 years or more with COVID-19, enrolled during active disease.

The chain employs TRBV5-4 and TRBJ1-2, with D maybe TRBD1 (6 bases). The germline V and J ends were trimmed by 1 base and 7 bases, with 20 bases remaining between them. CDR3 length equals 16 residues. CDR1 SGHNT and CDR2 YYREEE come from the germline V gene (reference sequence). CDR3 residues: CASSLPTSITGSGYTF. The CDR3 nucleotides are TGTGCCAGCAGCTTGCCTACCTCCATCACAGGGTCTGGCTACACCTTC.

This clone was seen a handful of times. The chain is built from TRBV3-1 (or the pseudogene TRBV3-2) and TRBJ1-1, with 7 bases aligning to TRBD1. The germline V gene has CDR1 LGHDT and CDR2 YNNKEL (reference sequence). With V trimmed by 4 bases and J by 7 bases, 6 bases remained unmatched. The CDR3 runs 13 residues. The CDR3 sequence: CASSPTGQGEAFF. The CDR3 coding sequence is TGTGCCAGCAGCCCGACAGGGCAAGGTGAAGCTTTCTTT.

The rearrangement links TRBV7-8 to TRBJ2-6; 7 bases align to TRBD1. The length of the CDR3 is 20 residues. J gave up 2 bases and V 6 bases, and 19 bases lay outside the gene matches. CDR1 SGHVS and CDR2 FQNEAQ come from the germline V gene. The CDR3 is CASRYGFYRGETAGANVLTF. The CDR3 coding sequence is TGTGCCAGCAGGTATGGATTCTACAGGGGCGAGACCGCTGGGGCCAACGTCCTGACTTTC.

The chain couples TRBV11-2 to TRBJ1-2; 7 bases are shared with TRBD1. The CDR3 loop spans 12 amino acids. Germline CDR1 SGHAT, CDR2 FQNNGV. Losses at the gene ends were 0 bases for V and 12 bases for J; bases not matched to a gene: 4. The CDR3 DNA follows: TGTGCCAGCAGCTTAGAAGGCAGGGGGGACACCTTC. This gives the protein CASSLEGRGDTF.

The genes are TRBV7-9 and TRBJ2-1; 7 bases match TRBD1. V shed 7 bases and J 3 bases; nucleotides not matched to a gene: 6. Per the germline V gene, CDR1 is SEHNR and CDR2 is FQNEAQ (reference sequence). The CDR3 covers 14 residues. CDR3 bases: TGTGCCAGCACCGTCGGACAGGTCTACAATGAGCAGTTCTTC. Translated, it gives CASTVGQVYNEQFF.

The CDR3 loop is CASSPPMREQFF. The DNA of the CDR3 is TGTGCCAGCTCACCACCGATGAGGGAGCAGTTCTTC. The chain is built from TRBV18 and TRBJ2-1; D is undetermined. Trimming stripped 0 bases from V and 10 bases from J, with 7 bases between. Germline-derived CDR1 and CDR2 are KGHSH and LQKENI. The CDR3 runs 12 residues.

The chain links TRBV5-5 to TRBJ2-3, with 13 bases matching TRBD2. Germline trimming cut 4 bases from V and 4 bases from J; bases unmatched to any gene: 6. CDR3 length equals 16 residues. Germline lookup yields CDR1 SGHKS and CDR2 YYEKEE (reference sequence). CDR3 sequence reads: CASSQGTSGVADTQYF. The CDR3 bases are TGTGCCAGCAGCCAGGGGACTAGCGGGGTCGCAGATACGCAGTATTTT.

V gene TRBV29-1 combines with J gene TRBJ2-5; D not certain. Trimming shortened V by 4 bases and J by 5 bases, and 11 bases separated the two germline ends. The CDR3 extends over 12 amino acids. The germline V gene has CDR1 SQVTM and CDR2 ANQGSEA. The CDR3 coding sequence is TGCAGCGTTGTTCCCCTCGAGGAGACCCAGTACTTC. Translating gives CSVVPLEETQYF.

This chain links TRBV6-5 with TRBJ2-5, with D perhaps matching TRBD2 (7 bases). The germline V gene has CDR1 MNHEY and CDR2 SVGAGI. The CDR3 contains 14 residues. The V and J ends lost 8 bases and 5 bases respectively, with 18 bases between them. The CDR3 region is CASGPGGLGETQYF. The CDR3 DNA sequence: TGTGCCAGCGGTCCCGGGGGGCTCGGGGAGACCCAGTACTTC.

This rearrangement joins TRBV20-1 to TRBJ2-7, with 7 bases identical to TRBD1. The germline V gene encodes CDR1 DFQATT and CDR2 SNEGSKA (reference sequence). The junction had 13 bases not matched to a gene; V was cut back by 3 bases and J by 5 bases. The CDR3 runs 15 residues. CDR3 coding DNA: TGCAGTGCTAGTCCTCGACAGGGATTTTTACACGAGCAGTACTTC. Amino acid sequence: CSASPRQGFLHEQYF.